This T cell receptor (beta chain) was recorded in a study of Ad26.COV2.S vaccination and SARS-CoV-2 variants. Trimming removed 1 base from V and 6 bases from J, with 10 bases in between. Germline V CDR1 and CDR2: SGHTA, FQGNSA. This CDR3 region has 13 residues. General study points: Placebo recipients showed lower spike-specific TCR breadth than vaccinees. Total responses of T cells may have been underestimated by the analyses of TCR breadth and depth. The authors reported substantial breadth in spike-specific CD8+ and CD4+ T cell responses after vaccination.

A remark on this clone: Its antigen is still unknown.

The table came from immunoSEQ multiplex PCR; TCRdb's copy has only in-frame clones and leaves some out. The data show tens of thousands of clones, with under 90% seen just once and about 17% held by the top ten. This TCR was sampled from a human donor who had recovered from COVID-19. Sequencing used peripheral blood, obtained after recovery from COVID-19. J is TRBJ2-7 and V is TRBV7-2; D remains ambiguous. The CDR3 DNA is TGTGCCAGCAGCTTAGTAGTGGAAGCCGAGCAGTACTTC. Translated, it gives CASSLVVEAEQYF.